This T cell receptor (beta chain) is drawn from a study of cytomegalovirus exposure and HLA in healthy donors (dated by TCRdb to 2016 to 2017). Background on the whole study: An earlier analysis of 587 of the donors reported about 280 Gb of sequence data and 100 million to 120 million unique TCR beta sequences obtained from some 200 million T cells. An early release that covered fewer than 750 HLA-typed donors contained about 300 gigabases of sequencing data and roughly 84 million unique TCR sequences. Of the approximately 400 genotyped donors, roughly 80% fell in the genetic ancestry cluster associated with self-reported Caucasian donors. The study aimed to test whether cataloging public T cell receptors could reveal signatures of past pathogen exposure. The study profiled the T cell repertoires of 666 subjects by immunosequencing and related them to cytomegalovirus serostatus. Besides the first cohort of 500 to 700 subjects, a separate validation cohort made up of about 120 different subjects was used. To predict cytomegalovirus infection status, the study brought together high-throughput TCR immunosequencing, statistical association of individual TCRs with disease status, and machine learning. A later analysis re-examined previously published TCR beta repertoires from about 670 donors and added high-resolution HLA genotyping to investigate patterns of TCR occurrence. In the later analysis, no new phenotypic data were used to find candidate immune exposures; instead, reliance was placed on TCR beta sequences and their occurrence across donors. An earlier analysis of fewer than 700 of the donors applied high-throughput TCR beta sequencing to assess whether each TCR beta V gene segment acted as functional or pseudogenic. Donor age, sex, ethnicity and CMV serostatus were collected together with the repertoire data. In a later genetic analysis, genome-wide SNP genotypes for about three fifths of the roughly 670 donors were used, and that subset was treated as a discovery cohort. All discovery cohort repertoires had been generated using a single sequencing platform. Class I and class II HLA loci were covered by the typing at four-digit resolution. The number of donors typed differed by locus, with roughly 620-640 for A, B, C, DRB1 and DQB1, over 500 for DQA1, 606 for DPA1, and 400 to 490 for DPB1. Five DR-DQ haplotypes were treated as single units for association and clustering because of strong linkage in the cohort. On average, around 230,000 unique TCR beta nucleotide sequences were sequenced per donor among about 400 genotyped donors of the cohort, with roughly 18% of those sequences being non-productive. Overall study outcomes, separate from this receptor: According to a later analysis, most CMV-associated TCR beta chains appeared to be HLA-restricted, and the HLA associations seemed to be driven largely by CMV exposure. The study gave a list of about 170 TCR beta chains associated with cytomegalovirus. Because some donors lacked HLA typing at each locus, the association tests relied only on the typed subset. According to a later analysis, parvovirus B19, influenza, CMV and Epstein-Barr virus appeared linked to several top co-occurrence clusters. Linkage disequilibrium might explain the correlated functional status among segregating V segments, but an unknown experimental factor could not be ruled out. In both the original and validation cohorts, the classifier was reported to diagnose cytomegalovirus status with high specificity and sensitivity. An association between a missense DCLRE1C variant and V-gene and J-gene trimming of TCR beta chains was found in a later genetic analysis and replicated in an independent cohort. A further reported finding was that TCR beta sequences accurately predicted the HLA-A and HLA-B alleles for most subjects in the first cohort. The cohort was sequenced for TCR beta chains only, and without alpha or paired-chain data the features that could be detected were limited. Some IMGT-functional V segments, including TRBV6-2 and TRBV6-3, could not be told apart with the 87-base-pair reads, so those segments were excluded. A few of the identified cytomegalovirus-associated TCR beta chains were confirmed in vitro to be specific for cytomegalovirus antigens. A later analysis associated some 17,000 TCR beta sequences with specific HLA alleles at a false discovery rate of 0.05. Compared with the roughly 720-donor mean, donors in an Asian-associated ancestry cluster had fewer N-insertions in productive TCRs, according to a later genetic analysis. The sequencing pipeline was judged likely to have produced a cluster of highly shared sequence variants as a technical artifact. Some 16 rarely observed V segments, including chromosome 9 orphons, were excluded from the earlier analysis of a few hundred of the donors because counts were too low. In an earlier analysis of several hundred of the donors, most TCR beta V segments were observed in productive rearrangements about 90% or about 30% of the time, broadly matching IMGT annotations. Roughly uniform sequencing depth across donors was assumed in presence/absence analyses, although this assumption may not hold. In a later analysis, the rate of TCR association differed among HLA loci, with DRB1 alleles having the most associated TCRs and HLA-C alleles having the fewest. Across donors, most TCR sequences were observed very rarely, whereas some public TCRs were present in many individuals. It was suggested by the authors that the approach could potentially be generalized to other disease states and immunological phenotypes. Compared with equally common non-associated chains, HLA-associated TCR beta chains in a later analysis were more clonally expanded and had lower generation probabilities. When HLA alleles, especially DR and DQ, strongly co-occurred, TCR associations were difficult to assign to individual alleles. The only immune exposure information available for the cohort was CMV serostatus.

The library was generated by the immunoSEQ multiplex PCR assay. For the multiplex PCR, a mixture combining 60 forward primers for TCR Vbeta segments and 13 reverse primers for TCR Jbeta segments was used. Amplification of the CDR3 region of rearranged TCR beta genes was performed with a multiplex PCR assay on genomic DNA. On the Illumina HiSeq System, the amplified TCR beta libraries were sequenced as 87-base-pair reads. The study's processing was this. A later analysis tallied roughly 78 million unique TCR beta chains across the 700 or so repertoires, and around 9.9 million of those chains were shared by two or more donors. Raw reads were error-corrected and collapsed into unique sequences with a nearest-neighbor algorithm that merged closely related sequences to remove PCR and sequencing errors. To assign V, D and J gene segments, CDR3 sequences were aligned to IMGT reference sequences. For a sequence to be retained, a match of at least six nucleotides was required to both a V gene segment and a J gene segment. A rearrangement counted as productive if the CDR3 had no stop codons and remained in frame with V and J, and every other rearrangement counted as non-productive. CDR3 was defined according to IMGT convention as the region running from the second conserved V-encoded cysteine to the conserved J-encoded phenylalanine. In an earlier analysis of around 600 of the donors, sequences lacking an unambiguous match to a single V gene segment were excluded. An earlier analysis of 587 of the donors classified V segments as functional when productive rearrangements were above 56.7% and as segregating when the standard deviation between donors was above 5%. A statistical classification framework was built for diagnosing cytomegalovirus status from the catalog of TCR beta chain sequences. V and J gene assignment, in a later analysis, came from comparing TCR nucleotide sequences with IMGT/GENE-DB human TR gene sequences. The TCRdist pipeline was used in a later analysis to assign CDR3 sequences and most-parsimonious VDJ recombination scenarios. In a later analysis, every TCR beta chain was defined by the combination of its CDR3 amino acid sequence and its V-gene family, and reads without a unique V-gene family were dropped. In a later analysis, approximately 590 highly shared, low-generation-probability nucleotide sequences were removed to address suspected cross-contamination and a sequencing artifact. In a later analysis, a clonal expansion index was calculated for each public chain from normalized within-repertoire ranks of inferred template counts. In a later analysis, generation probabilities were computed using a VDJ recombination model fitted to out-of-frame rearrangements, and the results were checked against IGoR. A later analysis scored TCR-TCR, TCR-HLA and TCR-CMV co-occurrence with hypergeometric tests, applying a repertoire-size bias correction to TCR pairs. In a later analysis, false discovery rates were estimated by permuting HLA or CMV assignments 20 times. In a later analysis, co-occurring TCRs were grouped with DBSCAN, and TCRdist sequence similarity was added when clustering was performed within HLA-allele-positive subsets. Co-occurrence clustering excluded repertoires with fewer than 30,000 or more than 120,000 public chains, plus five with anomalous nucleotide sharing. The table comes from immuneACCESS by way of TCRdb, which keeps in-frame sequences with V and J called. Part of the clones is missing from these tables; in studies checked, under half for an unresolved V gene and the rest for unknown reasons. V, J and clone size derive from that table, while D and trimming were established from the DNA sequence. This sample is represented by 120,000 or so clones; about 80% of them were singletons. Approximately 0.93% of the sample is held by the ten biggest clonotypes.

This clone turned up a few times. It has no known antigen specificity. Per-base qualities were not stored, and no clone one base away is much larger. Trimmed from V: 1 base; trimmed from J: 3 bases; junction bases lacking a gene match: 11. The germline V gene yields MGHRA for CDR1 and YSYEKL for CDR2. From the cysteine up to the phenylalanine, the CDR3 has a length of 17 residues. Only the CDR3 part of the read is kept: 51 bases, read in frame from the first base. In total, fewer than 750 healthy bone marrow donors made up the cohort. At the time of sampling, every cohort member was nominally healthy, though immune exposures that went unrecorded were likely present. Of the 670 or so cohort members, roughly 300 had positive CMV serostatus and about 360 had negative CMV serostatus, and CMV serostatus was not recorded for the donor. A peripheral blood sample was collected from each donor, and TCR beta sequencing was performed on peripheral blood mononuclear cells. The Qiagen DNeasy Blood Extraction Kit was used to extract genomic DNA from the blood cell samples.

The chain was built from TRBV4-1 and TRBJ2-7; TRBD2 aligns with 8 central bases. The sample comprised PBMCs. This clonotype was sampled from a human donor in good health. The sequence in DNA is TGCGCCAGCAGCCAAGTTGGTCCGGGGGGGTTGGGCTACGAGCAGTACTTC. Its amino acids are CASSQVGPGGLGYEQYF.